What follows are 25 T cell receptor beta chains derived from one specimen sequenced in a study of T cells in lung cancer brain metastases. The data were produced by immunoSEQ multiplex PCR, yet TCRdb's version contains in-frame clones alone and is incomplete. The table lists about 2,900 clones, approximately 83% of them singletons. Material: tumor tissue from the primary lung tumor. The source of these receptors is a woman aged 55-70 years with non-small cell lung cancer.

This clone was seen more than once but under ten times. Other nucleotide sequences from this sample produce the same CDR3. This chain joins TRBV4-3 and TRBJ2-2, with D hard to call. Germline values: CDR1 LGHNA, CDR2 YSLEER. CDR3 length: 13 amino acids. V was trimmed by 0 bases and J by 6 bases, leaving 5 bases between them. The CDR3 DNA reads TGCGCCAGCAGCCAAGATATGGCCGGGGAGCTGTTTTTT. Amino acids: CASSQDMAGELFF.

This chain connects TRBV10-2 to TRBJ1-2, with D maybe TRBD1 (5 bases). Germline-derived CDR1 and CDR2 are WSHSY and SAAADI. The CDR3 runs 12 residues. V shed 2 bases and J shed 7 bases, with 8 bases lying between them. As DNA, the CDR3 is TGCGCCAGCAGTGAGATGACAGTTGGCTACACCTTC. This translates into CASSEMTVGYTF.

The rearrangement links TRBV5-6 to TRBJ1-2, with a tentative D call TRBD1 (5 bases). The CDR3 is 16 residues long. Trimming pared 4 bases from V and 3 bases from J, leaving 19 bases between. From germline, CDR1 is SGHDT and CDR2 YYEEEE. The CDR3 DNA follows: TGTGCCAGCAGCGGTCCGGGGGACGACCCTGACTATGGCTACACCTTC. It is translated as CASSGPGDDPDYGYTF.

This clone was seen once. The chain has TRBV7-3 and TRBJ2-1, with D possibly being TRBD2 (6 bases). Trimming stripped 3 bases from V and 6 bases from J, with 15 bases between. CDR3 length: 15 residues. Germline V gives CDR1 SGHTA, CDR2 FQGTGA. CDR3 residues: CASSFTGRDFNEQFF. CDR3 DNA sequence: TGTGCCAGCAGCTTCACGGGCCGGGACTTCAATGAGCAGTTCTTC.

This clone is large within its sample. The CDR3, as DNA: TGCGCCAGCAGCCCTCTAGGGGGGTCCCACGAGCAGTACTTC. This sequence encodes CASSPLGGSHEQYF. The V and J genes are TRBV5-1 and TRBJ2-7; TRBD1 or TRBD2 may be the D gene (6 bases each). This CDR3 has 14 residues. Trimming took off 4 bases at V and 5 bases at J, with 16 bases between the two ends. Germline CDR1 is SGHRS and CDR2 is YFSETQ.

The chain couples TRBV19 to TRBJ1-6; no clear D. The V gene lost 1 base and the J gene lost 10 bases, with 11 bases spanning the gap. The germline V gene encodes CDR1 LNHDA and CDR2 SQIVND (reference sequence). The CDR3 spans 14 residues. CDR3 protein: CASSIGASGSPLHF. CDR3 sequence (DNA): TGTGCCAGTAGTATAGGCGCCTCGGGATCACCCCTCCACTTT.

The chain joins TRBV4-1 to TRBJ2-6; 10 bases match TRBD1. Germline loops: CDR1 MGHRA, CDR2 YSYEKL. The V segment lost 3 bases and the J segment 1 base; nucleotides outside the gene matches: 3. The CDR3 has 17 amino acids. In DNA, the CDR3 is TGCGCCAGCAGCCAGGGGACAGGGGTGTCTGGGGCCAACGTCCTGACTTTC. Translated, it gives CASSQGTGVSGANVLTF.

The chain combines TRBV7-9 with TRBJ2-7; TRBD1 matches at 7 bases. Germline values: CDR1 SEHNR, CDR2 FQNEAQ (reference sequence). This CDR3 comprises 14 residues. Trimming removed 5 bases from V and 5 bases from J; junction bases left unmatched: 9. CDR3 region: CASSPRQGRNEQYF. The CDR3 nucleotides read TGTGCCAGCAGCCCTCGACAGGGTAGGAACGAGCAGTACTTC. Using reference TRBV7-9 and TRBJ2-7 for the parts outside the CDR3, the full variable domain is DTGVSQNPRHKITKRGQNVTFRCDPISEHNRLYWYRQTLGQGPEFLTYFQNEAQLEKSRLLSDRFSAERPKGSFSTLEIQRTEQGDSAMYLCASSPRQGRNEQYFGPGTRLTVT.

The chain recombines TRBV9 with TRBJ1-1; the D gene is possibly TRBD1 (5 bases). The CDR3 covers 14 residues. Germline values: CDR1 SGDLS, CDR2 YYNGEE. V was trimmed by 0 bases and J by 8 bases, leaving 14 bases between them. CDR3: CASSVGGTTSEAFF. The CDR3 DNA reads TGTGCCAGCAGCGTAGGGGGGACGACATCCGAAGCTTTCTTT.

The V and J genes are TRBV27 and TRBJ1-5, with D unclear. The ends were cut back, 3 bases at V and 0 bases at J, with 6 bases in the middle. CDR1 is MNHEY, CDR2 SMNVEV, per germline (reference sequence). The CDR3 totals 14 residues. CDR3 amino acids: CASSLGYSNQPQHF. DNA of the CDR3: TGTGCCAGCAGTTTGGGGTATAGCAATCAGCCCCAGCATTTT.

The V gene is TRBV5-6, the J gene TRBJ2-2; D perhaps matches TRBD2 (5 bases). This CDR3 region has 15 residues. Trimming shortened V by 1 base and J by 5 bases, and 12 bases separated the two germline ends. The germline CDR1 and CDR2 sequences are SGHDT and YYEEEE. The CDR3 bases are TGTGCCAGCAGCTTGCAGAGACTACCTACCGGGGAGCTGTTTTTT. This encodes CASSLQRLPTGELFF.

The chain employs TRBV7-2 and TRBJ1-1; no reliable D call. Trimming left V 5 bases short and J 2 bases short, with 15 bases between. The germline V gene encodes CDR1 SGHTA and CDR2 FQGNSA. The CDR3 extends over 15 amino acids. The CDR3 DNA is TGTGCCAGCAGCCTAATACCGGGGTTTAACACTGAAGCTTTCTTT. Protein: CASSLIPGFNTEAFF.

In DNA, the CDR3 is TGTGCCAGCATGAAGAGGGAGGGCTATGGCTACACCTTC. Translation: CASMKREGYGYTF. This chain connects TRBV6-5 to TRBJ1-2; no clear D gene. The CDR3 is 13 residues long. V shed 7 bases and J shed 4 bases, with 13 bases lying between them. Per germline, CDR1 MNHEY and CDR2 SVGAGI.

The chain uses TRBV7-9 and TRBJ2-2, with D possibly TRBD1 on 5 matching bases. The CDR3 totals 15 residues. The germline V and J ends were trimmed by 3 bases and 6 bases, with 14 bases remaining between them. From germline, CDR1 is SEHNR and CDR2 FQNEAQ (reference sequence). The CDR3 region is CASSLLGALAGELFF. The CDR3 DNA sequence: TGTGCCAGCAGCTTGCTAGGGGCTTTAGCCGGGGAGCTGTTTTTT. The whole variable domain, remainder taken from reference TRBV7-9 and TRBJ2-2, is DTGVSQNPRHKITKRGQNVTFRCDPISEHNRLYWYRQTLGQGPEFLTYFQNEAQLEKSRLLSDRFSAERPKGSFSTLEIQRTEQGDSAMYLCASSLLGALAGELFFGEGSRLTVL.

The chain links TRBV30 to TRBJ1-2, with D perhaps matching TRBD1 (5 bases). This CDR3 region has 13 residues. The germline V and J ends were trimmed by 2 bases and 8 bases, with 15 bases remaining between them. The V gene's germline CDR1 is GTSNPN and CDR2 SVGIG (reference sequence). The CDR3 DNA sequence: TGTGCCTGGAGTTTAAGGTGGACAATCGGCTACACCTTC. Translating it yields CAWSLRWTIGYTF. The full variable domain, rest sourced from reference TRBV30 and TRBJ1-2, is SQTIHQWPATLVQPVGSPLSLECTVEGTSNPNLYWYRQAAGRGLQLLFYSVGIGQISSEVPQNLSASRPQDRQFILSSKKLLLSDSGFYLCAWSLRWTIGYTFGSGTRLTVV.

The chain joins TRBV14 to TRBJ2-7; D call uncertain. CDR1 and CDR2 from the germline V gene are SGHDN and FVKESK. The germline V and J ends were trimmed by 0 bases and 6 bases, with 12 bases remaining between them. CDR3 length: 14 residues. The CDR3 nucleotides read TGTGCCAGCAGCCAAGAAACCCGGCGGACCGAGCAGTACTTC. Its translation: CASSQETRRTEQYF.

On this clone: Other nucleotide sequences from this sample produce the same CDR3. This rearrangement joins TRBV9 to TRBJ2-1; D gene unclear. Trimming stripped 6 bases from V and 9 bases from J, with 22 bases between. CDR3 length: 15 residues. The germline CDR1 and CDR2 sequences are SGDLS and YYNGEE. This chain's CDR3 is CASTVTADPHSEQFF. CDR3 DNA sequence: TGTGCCAGCACCGTGACTGCGGATCCACATAGTGAGCAGTTCTTC.

The J gene is TRBJ2-1, the V gene TRBV27; no clear D gene. The CDR3 has 15 amino acids. Germline V gene lookup returns CDR1 MNHEY and CDR2 SMNVEV (reference sequence). V dropped 7 bases and J dropped 1 base, with 14 bases sitting between them. Written as DNA, the CDR3 is TGTGCCAGCAATAACCCCCGGCTTTCCTACAATGAGCAGTTCTTC. It translates to CASNNPRLSYNEQFF.

The chain has TRBV30 and TRBJ2-7, with 10 bases aligning to TRBD1. This CDR3 region has 15 residues. Germline V gene data show CDR1 as GTSNPN and CDR2 as SVGIG (reference sequence). V was clipped by 3 bases and J by 3 bases; unmatched bases: 8. CDR3 amino acids: CAWSPGQGIVYEQYF. Written as DNA, the CDR3 is TGTGCCTGGAGCCCGGGACAGGGGATAGTCTACGAGCAGTACTTC. The full variable domain, rest sourced from reference TRBV30 and TRBJ2-7, is SQTIHQWPATLVQPVGSPLSLECTVEGTSNPNLYWYRQAAGRGLQLLFYSVGIGQISSEVPQNLSASRPQDRQFILSSKKLLLSDSGFYLCAWSPGQGIVYEQYFGPGTRLTVT.

V usage is TRBV14 and J usage is TRBJ2-7, with 9 bases that match TRBD1. The germline V gene encodes CDR1 SGHDN and CDR2 FVKESK. The CDR3 is 15 amino acids. V lost 5 bases, J lost 3 bases, and 8 bases stayed unmatched. CDR3 bases: TGTGCCAGCAGCTTGGGACAGGGCAACCTCTACGAGCAGTACTTC. Residues: CASSLGQGNLYEQYF.

This clone is a singleton in its sample. In the same sample, other DNA sequences code for this CDR3. The chain links TRBV15 to TRBJ1-5, with D possibly TRBD1 on 6 matching bases. Trimming removed 5 bases at V and 7 bases at J, with 18 bases between. Looked up from germline, CDR1 is LNHNV and CDR2 is YYDKDF (reference sequence). The CDR3 sequence is 15 residues long. CDR3 nucleotide sequence: TGTGCCACCAGCTTCGACGGAGGGGGTTCGCAGCCCCAGCATTTT. Translation gives CATSFDGGGSQPQHF.

The chain links TRBV7-2 to TRBJ2-1, with 9 bases that match TRBD2. This CDR3 has 16 amino acids. J was trimmed by 7 bases and V by 3 bases; bases with no gene match: 10. Germline lookup yields CDR1 SGHTA and CDR2 FQGNSA. CDR3: CASSLASGTSRNEQFF. The CDR3 region has the DNA TGTGCCAGCAGCTTGGCGTCCGGGACTAGCAGGAATGAGCAGTTCTTC. Filled out from reference TRBV7-2 and TRBJ2-1, the complete variable domain reads GAGVSQSPSNKVTEKGKDVELRCDPISGHTALYWYRQSLGQGLEFLIYFQGNSAPDKSGLPSDRFSAERTGGSVSTLTIQRTQQEDSAVYLCASSLASGTSRNEQFFGPGTRLTVL.

The J gene is TRBJ2-1, the V gene TRBV5-1; 8 bases map to TRBD2. The CDR3 totals 14 residues. The V gene end was trimmed by 9 bases and the J gene end by 4 bases; junction bases not matched to a gene: 9. Germline CDR1 SGHRS, CDR2 YFSETQ. The CDR3 DNA sequence: TGCGCCACTTCCCTCGGGGGGGAGTACAATGAGCAGTTCTTC. It translates to CATSLGGEYNEQFF. Drawing the rest from reference TRBV5-1 and TRBJ2-1, the complete variable domain is KAGVTQTPRYLIKTRGQQVTLSCSPISGHRSVSWYQQTPGQGLQFLFEYFSETQRNKGNFPGRFSGRQFSNSRSEMNVSTLELGDSALYLCATSLGGEYNEQFFGPGTRLTVL.

The CDR3 DNA reads as TGTGCCAGCAGTTACTCCCCTAAGGCAGGCTATGGCTACACCTTC. Amino acids: CASSYSPKAGYGYTF. V is TRBV6-5 and J is TRBJ1-2; no firm D call. V gave up 0 bases and J gave up 4 bases, with 12 bases separating them. Germline-derived CDR1 and CDR2 are MNHEY and SVGAGI. The CDR3 contains 15 residues.

The genes are TRBV5-1 and TRBJ2-2, with TRBD1 identical over 8 bases. CDR1 SGHRS and CDR2 YFSETQ come from the germline V gene. CDR3 length equals 15 residues. V lost 4 bases to trimming and J lost 5 bases; unmatched junction nucleotides: 7. The CDR3: CASSQGQVLTGELFF. Written as DNA, the CDR3 is TGCGCCAGCAGCCAGGGACAGGTCCTGACCGGGGAGCTGTTTTTT.